Listed below are T cell receptor beta chains from one sample, sequenced in a study of PD-L1 blockade in urothelial cancer. Generated by immunoSEQ multiplex PCR, the TCRdb table keeps only in-frame clones and is missing some. The repertoire holds tens of thousands of clones, with 84% as singletons. The sample in question was PBMCs, obtained around atezolizumab (anti-PD-L1) treatment. Every receptor here comes from a woman in her sixties or seventies with urothelial cancer. Each CDR3 is given with its conserved first and last residue. D genes are given only for firm matches. Where a row states a size, it is once, few, many or the class of an expanded clone; other rows omit it.

j_call d_call v_call clone_size cdr3_nt cdr3_aa
TRBJ1-1 TRBD1 TRBV7-9 . TGTGCCAGCAGCTTAGCGGGAAGGACAGGGCAGGCTGAAGCTTTCTTT CASSLAGRTGQAEAFF
TRBJ2-7 TRBD1 TRBV11-2 once TGTGCCAGCAGCTCAAAGTTTCCCGCCCGGGACAGGGGTGTAAGTAAGAACTTC CASSSKFPARDRGVSKNF
TRBJ2-3 TRBD1 TRBV2 . TGTGCCAGCAATCCGGGACAGGGGGTCGGGGCGCAGTATTTT CASNPGQGVGAQYF
TRBJ1-1 . TRBV13 . TGTGCCAGCAGCCCCAGGACAGTTGAGAGGGGAGCTTTCTTT CASSPRTVERGAFF
TRBJ2-7 . TRBV15 . TGTGCCACCAGCAGAGACCCAGCCTACGAGCAGTACTTC CATSRDPAYEQYF
TRBJ1-1 . TRBV29-1 . TGCAGCCTCGGACACTCCGTACCGAACACTGAAGCTTTCTTT CSLGHSVPNTEAFF
TRBJ2-7 . TRBV13 once TGTGCCAGCAGCTTGTTGCGGACAGCCTCCTACGAGCAGTACTTC CASSLLRTASYEQYF
TRBJ1-2 . TRBV27 . TGTGCCAGCAGGTCGGGTTTTGCGGGCTACACCTTC CASRSGFAGYTF
TRBJ1-4 . TRBV11-2 . TGTGCCAGCAGCTACAGGACACCTAATGAAAAACTGTTTTTT CASSYRTPNEKLFF
TRBJ1-2 TRBD1 TRBV25-1 . TGTGCCAGCAGGGGACAGGCTAACTATGGCTACACCTTC CASRGQANYGYTF
TRBJ1-1 TRBD1 TRBV5-1 once TGCGCCAGCGGAGGGGAAGGGACAGCGAACACTGAAGCTTTCTTT CASGGEGTANTEAFF
TRBJ1-5 TRBD1 TRBV5-4 . TGTGCCAGCAGCTCCGGGACAGGTTTCAATCAGCCCCAGCATTTT CASSSGTGFNQPQHF
TRBJ2-7 . TRBV5-5 . TGTGCCAGCAGCAGGGGGGGGCAGGGGTTTAGCTACGAGCAGTACTTC CASSRGGQGFSYEQYF
TRBJ1-2 . TRBV5-1 . TGCGCCAGCAGACAGGAGACAGGAATTCATGGCTACACCTTC CASRQETGIHGYTF
TRBJ2-5 . TRBV7-8 . TGTGCCAGCAGCACGAGGACAGATCAAGAGACCCAGTACTTC CASSTRTDQETQYF
TRBJ2-2 . TRBV29-1 . TGCAGCGTTGAGGGTCCCACCCGGGGAATCGGGGAGCTGTTTTTT CSVEGPTRGIGELFF
TRBJ1-1 . TRBV29-1 . TGCAGCGCTTATGGGGGGGGCACTGAAGCTTTCTTT CSAYGGGTEAFF
TRBJ2-3 . TRBV6-5 . TGTGCCAGCAAATTAACCCTTACTAGCACAGATACGCAGTATTTT CASKLTLTSTDTQYF
TRBJ2-5 . TRBV28 . TGTGCCAGCTCGGTTTCGGTGGAGACCCAGTACTTC CASSVSVETQYF
TRBJ2-5 TRBD1 TRBV4-1 . TGCGCCAGCAGCCAACCGGGACAGGGGGAAGAGACCCAGTACTTC CASSQPGQGEETQYF
TRBJ2-5 . TRBV2 . TGTGCCAGCCGGTACCAAGAGACCCAGTACTTC CASRYQETQYF
TRBJ2-2 . TRBV5-1 . TGCGCCAGCAGCTGGGGCGGGACGGCGAACACCGGGGAGCTGTTTTTT CASSWGGTANTGELFF
TRBJ1-2 TRBD1 TRBV30 few TGTGCCTGGAGTACCAAACAGGGGCAAGGCTACACCTTC CAWSTKQGQGYTF
TRBJ2-2 . TRBV7-9 . TGTGCCAGCAGCCCGGGGAGCGTCCCCGGGGAGCTGTTTTTT CASSPGSVPGELFF
TRBJ1-5 . TRBV6-6 . TGTGCCAGCAGTTATGAACAGGGCCAGCCCCAGCATTTT CASSYEQGQPQHF
TRBJ2-3 TRBD2 TRBV5-1 . TGCGCCAGCAGAGGGGGACTAGTGAGCACAGATACGCAGTATTTT CASRGGLVSTDTQYF
TRBJ2-1 TRBD2 TRBV7-2 . TGTGCCAGCAGCCCGGGAACGACTAGCGGGAGACGGTACAATGAGCAGTTCTTC CASSPGTTSGRRYNEQFF
TRBJ2-7 . TRBV6-4 . TGTGCCAGCCCCTCCAGGGTGGGCCCCGAGCAGTACTTC CASPSRVGPEQYF
TRBJ2-5 . TRBV29-1 . TGCAGCGCCGTCAGGGGTGACCAAGAGACCCAGTACTTC CSAVRGDQETQYF
TRBJ1-1 . TRBV11-3 . TGTGCCAGCAGCTTGGCAGGGGAGAGCACTGAAGCTTTCTTT CASSLAGESTEAFF
TRBJ2-7 TRBD2 TRBV5-1 . TGCGCCAGCAGCTTGGCATATCGGACTAGATCGGTCTACGAGCAGTACTTC CASSLAYRTRSVYEQYF
TRBJ2-1 . TRBV4-2 . TGTGCCGCGAGTTCGGGGAGTTACAATGAGCAGTTCTTC CAASSGSYNEQFF
TRBJ2-7 . TRBV5-1 . TGCGCCAGCAGTTTATTTACACGGGACTACGAGCAGTACTTC CASSLFTRDYEQYF
TRBJ2-1 TRBD1 TRBV27 . TGTGCCAGCAGCAATACTCCCGGGACAGGGTTGAGCTCCTACAATGAGCAGTTCTTC CASSNTPGTGLSSYNEQFF
TRBJ2-3 . TRBV11-2 . TGTGCCAGCAGCTTGGATGGGAGTGGTGTAGATACGCAGTATTTT CASSLDGSGVDTQYF
TRBJ1-5 . TRBV5-1 . TGCGCCAGCAGCCCCAACGGGGGGGCTCGCAATCAGCCCCAGCATTTT CASSPNGGARNQPQHF
TRBJ1-2 TRBD1 TRBV19 . TGTGCCAGTAGTACGGACAGGGGAAACTATGGCTACACCTTC CASSTDRGNYGYTF
TRBJ2-5 . TRBV30 . TGTGCCTGGAGTGTACCCGGGAGTCTGAGGGAGACCCAGTACTTC CAWSVPGSLRETQYF
TRBJ2-7 TRBD2 TRBV7-9 once TGTGCCAGCAGCAGTCGACTAGCGGGATTCTACGAGCAGTACTTC CASSSRLAGFYEQYF
TRBJ2-7 . TRBV4-2 . TGTGCCAGCAGCCAAGATTTAGCCTACGAGCAGTACTTC CASSQDLAYEQYF
TRBJ2-2 TRBD1 TRBV7-8 . TGTGCCAGCAGCCGTCGGGGACAGGGTGGTACCGGGGAGCTGTTTTTT CASSRRGQGGTGELFF
TRBJ2-1 TRBD2 TRBV30 . TGTGCCTGGAGTCTTGGACTAGCGGGAGGTAACGATGAGCAGTTCTTC CAWSLGLAGGNDEQFF
TRBJ2-1 TRBD2 TRBV2 . TGTGCCAGCATTAAAGGCCCTAGCGGTGAATCCTACAATGAGCAGTTCTTC CASIKGPSGESYNEQFF
TRBJ1-3 . TRBV7-8 . TGTGCCAGCAGCACGGACACGTTCTCTGGAAACACCATATATTTT CASSTDTFSGNTIYF
TRBJ2-1 TRBD1 TRBV18 once TGTGCCAGCTCATCCACAGGGGGCGGGCAGTTCTTC CASSSTGGGQFF
TRBJ2-7 . TRBV18 . TGTGCCAGCTCACCACCGACAGGTACCTACGAGCAGTACTTC CASSPPTGTYEQYF
TRBJ1-4 TRBD1 TRBV5-1 once TGCGCCAGCAGCTTAGGGACAGGGAGCGAAAAACTGTTTTTT CASSLGTGSEKLFF
TRBJ2-2 . TRBV28 . TGTGCCAGCAGTTCACTGGGACACCTAAACACCGGGGAGCTGTTTTTT CASSSLGHLNTGELFF
TRBJ2-2 . TRBV7-9 . TGTGCCAGCAGCTTAAGTTTGGCATCTACCGGGGAGCTGTTTTTT CASSLSLASTGELFF
TRBJ1-6 TRBD1 TRBV5-6 . TGTGCCAGCAGCCGGGACAGGGGTAATTCACCCCTCCACTTT CASSRDRGNSPLHF
TRBJ2-7 TRBD1 TRBV6-1 . TGTGCCAGCAGTGAATCTCTCTTACAGGGGTCCTACGAGCAGTACTTC CASSESLLQGSYEQYF
TRBJ2-7 TRBD1 TRBV4-3 . TGCGCCAGCAGCCTGAGACAGGGGGCAAGCGAGCAGTACTTC CASSLRQGASEQYF
TRBJ2-7 . TRBV11-2 . TGTGCCAGCGGCCGCGGTCGTCTGAAGAGTCCCTACGAGCAGTACTTC CASGRGRLKSPYEQYF
TRBJ2-1 . TRBV5-1 . TGCGCCAGCAGCTTAGGTCGAGGGGGAAGGGGCAATGAGCAGTTCTTC CASSLGRGGRGNEQFF
TRBJ1-2 TRBD1 TRBV5-1 . TGCGCCAGCAGCTTGGTGGGACAGGGTTACGGCTACACCTTC CASSLVGQGYGYTF